These 11 T cell receptor beta chains were all obtained from the same sample, sequenced in a study of blood T cell repertoires in COVID-19. TCRdb's copy holds only in-frame clones and misses some; the assay was immunoSEQ multiplex PCR. The top ten hold 3% to 4% of the sample, which has 310,000 or so clones, approximately 88% seen once. The sample comprised peripheral blood. Receptors originate from a woman aged 45-65 years with active or convalescent COVID-19.

V gene TRBV2 combines with J gene TRBJ1-2, with D possibly being TRBD1 (6 bases). This CDR3 has 16 residues. Trimming pared 2 bases from V and 6 bases from J, leaving 19 bases between. The germline CDR1 and CDR2 sequences are SNHLY and FYNNEI. The DNA for the CDR3 is TGTGCCAGCAGTGAACGTGGGACAAGCCCTTACAATGGCTACACCTTC. Translating it yields CASSERGTSPYNGYTF. The full variable domain, rest sourced from reference TRBV2 and TRBJ1-2, is EPEVTQTPSHQVTQMGQEVILRCVPISNHLYFYWYRQILGQKVEFLVSFYNNEISEKSEIFDDQFSVERPDGSNFTLKIRSTKLEDSAMYFCASSERGTSPYNGYTFGSGTRLTVV.

The chain carries TRBV5-8 and TRBJ1-5; 10 bases match TRBD1. CDR3 length: 20 residues. CDR1 SGHTS and CDR2 YDEGEE come from the germline V gene. With 0 bases clipped from V and 2 bases from J, the junction kept 14 bases outside the gene matches. The CDR3 loop reads CASSLGRRDRGNVRNQPQHF. CDR3 bases: TGTGCCAGCAGCTTGGGTCGACGGGACAGGGGAAATGTTCGCAATCAGCCCCAGCATTTT.

The chain has TRBV3-1 (or the pseudogene TRBV3-2) and TRBJ2-1; TRBD2 might be the D (7 bases). Deletions cut 1 base from V and 9 bases from J, with 22 bases between. This CDR3 is built from 17 residues. Germline V gene lookup returns CDR1 LGHDT and CDR2 YNNKEL (reference sequence). DNA of the CDR3: TGTGCCAGCAGCCAAGTCGTGTCGGGGGGCCGGGCCGGTGAGCAGTTCTTC. Translated: CASSQVVSGGRAGEQFF.

This chain joins TRBV7-6 and TRBJ2-2; 9 bases match TRBD1. The CDR3 is 17 residues long. Germline loops: CDR1 SGHVS, CDR2 FNYEAQ. The V segment lost 3 bases and the J segment 4 bases; nucleotides outside the gene matches: 9. The CDR3 loop reads CASSLRDREFGTGELFF. In DNA form, the CDR3 reads TGTGCCAGCAGCTTGCGGGACAGGGAGTTTGGCACCGGGGAGCTGTTTTTT.

The chain links TRBV7-2 to TRBJ2-5; maybe TRBD2 (5 bases). V was clipped by 3 bases and J by 5 bases, with 7 bases between them. CDR1 and CDR2 from the germline V gene are SGHTA and FQGNSA. The CDR3 has 12 amino acids. DNA of the CDR3: TGTGCCAGCAGCTTTGGGGAGGAGACCCAGTACTTC. Amino acid sequence: CASSFGEETQYF.

The gene calls are TRBV7-2 and TRBJ2-7; 8 nucleotides match TRBD1. Germline CDR1 is SGHTA and CDR2 is FQGNSA. Trimming at V came to 6 bases and at J to 3 bases, leaving 10 bases not matched to a gene. The CDR3 runs 15 residues. The chain's CDR3 is CASRKGQGTIYEQYF. The CDR3 region has the DNA TGTGCCAGCAGAAAAGGACAGGGTACTATCTACGAGCAGTACTTC.

The chain has TRBV20-1 and TRBJ2-7, with D perhaps matching TRBD2 (6 bases). The CDR3 runs to 17 residues. Between the trimmed V and J ends, which lost 3 bases and 9 bases, there was a span of 30 bases. Germline V gene lookup returns CDR1 DFQATT and CDR2 SNEGSKA (reference sequence). CDR3 sequence (DNA): TGCAGTGCTAGTCCCGATTGGGTTGCTCGCGGGGATGATAGGCAGTACTTC. Translating it yields CSASPDWVARGDDRQYF.

The rearrangement joins TRBV27 to TRBJ1-3; D uncertain. V gave up 7 bases and J gave up 0 bases, with 7 bases separating them. The CDR3 contains 13 residues. Germline V gene sequence: CDR1 MNHEY, CDR2 SMNVEV (reference sequence). The CDR3 region is CASTVGSGNTIYF. The CDR3 DNA reads as TGTGCCAGCACCGTCGGCTCTGGAAACACCATATATTTT.

V usage is TRBV7-2 and J usage is TRBJ2-1; 15 nucleotides agree with TRBD2. With V trimmed by 5 bases and J by 10 bases, 6 bases remained unmatched. CDR1 is SGHTA and CDR2 is FQGNSA in the germline V gene. The CDR3 has 15 residues. The CDR3 nucleotides read TGTGCCAGCAGCCCTGAAGGACTAGCGGGGGGGGAGCAGTTCTTC. This sequence encodes CASSPEGLAGGEQFF.

The genes are TRBV3-1 (or the pseudogene TRBV3-2) and TRBJ2-3, with 9 bases matching TRBD1. CDR1 is LGHDT, CDR2 YNNKEL, per germline (reference sequence). J lost 1 base, V lost 1 base, and 3 bases had no gene match. CDR3 length: 16 residues. The chain's CDR3 is CASSQAWTGGTDTQYF. The DNA of the CDR3 is TGTGCCAGCAGCCAAGCTTGGACAGGGGGCACAGATACGCAGTATTTT.

The CDR3 loop is CASSSRGHNEQFF. The CDR3 DNA follows: TGTGCCAGCAGCTCCAGGGGCCACAATGAGCAGTTCTTC. The chain carries TRBV14 and TRBJ2-1; possible D gene TRBD1, 6 bases. V dropped 5 bases and J dropped 5 bases, with 10 bases sitting between them. The CDR3 is 13 amino acids. The germline V gene encodes CDR1 SGHDN and CDR2 FVKESK.